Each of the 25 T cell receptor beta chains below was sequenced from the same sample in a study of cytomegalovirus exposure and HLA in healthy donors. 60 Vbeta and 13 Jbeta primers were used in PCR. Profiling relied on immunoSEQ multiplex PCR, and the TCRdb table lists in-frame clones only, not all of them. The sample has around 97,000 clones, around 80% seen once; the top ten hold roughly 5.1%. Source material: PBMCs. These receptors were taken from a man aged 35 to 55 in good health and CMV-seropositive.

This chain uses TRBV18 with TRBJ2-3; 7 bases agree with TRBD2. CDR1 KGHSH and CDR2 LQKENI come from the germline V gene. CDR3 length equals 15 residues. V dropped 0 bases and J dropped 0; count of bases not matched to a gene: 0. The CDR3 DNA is TGTGCCAGCTCACCACCGGGGGGGAGCACAGATACGCAGTATTTT. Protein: CASSPPGGSTDTQYF.

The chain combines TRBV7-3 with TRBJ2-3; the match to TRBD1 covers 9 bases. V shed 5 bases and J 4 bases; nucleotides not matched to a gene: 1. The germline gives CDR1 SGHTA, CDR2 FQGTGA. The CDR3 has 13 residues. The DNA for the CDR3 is TGTGCCAGCAGCACAGGGGGCGCAGATACGCAGTATTTT. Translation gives CASSTGGADTQYF.

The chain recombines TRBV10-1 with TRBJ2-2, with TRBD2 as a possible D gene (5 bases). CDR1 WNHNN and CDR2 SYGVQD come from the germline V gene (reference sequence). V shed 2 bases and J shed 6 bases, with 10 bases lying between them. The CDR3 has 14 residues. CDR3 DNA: TGCGCCAGCAGTGAGGCCGGGGATCCCGGGGAGCTGTTTTTT. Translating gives CASSEAGDPGELFF.

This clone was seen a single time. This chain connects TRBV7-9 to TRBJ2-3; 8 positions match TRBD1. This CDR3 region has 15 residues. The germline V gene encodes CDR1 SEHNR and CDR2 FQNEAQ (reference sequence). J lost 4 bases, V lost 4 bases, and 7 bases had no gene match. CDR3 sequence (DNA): TGTGCCAGCAGCTCCCCGGACAGGGCGTCAGATACGCAGTATTTT. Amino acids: CASSSPDRASDTQYF. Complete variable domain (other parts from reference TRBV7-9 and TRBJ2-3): DTGVSQNPRHKITKRGQNVTFRCDPISEHNRLYWYRQTLGQGPEFLTYFQNEAQLEKSRLLSDRFSAERPKGSFSTLEIQRTEQGDSAMYLCASSSPDRASDTQYFGPGTRLTVL.

The CDR3 spells CASRNPGEGYTEAFF. CDR3 bases: TGTGCCAGTAGGAACCCAGGGGAGGGTTACACTGAAGCTTTCTTT. The V gene is TRBV19, the J gene TRBJ1-1; the D gene is possibly TRBD1 (6 bases). The V and J ends lost 6 bases and 3 bases respectively, with 17 bases between them. CDR1 and CDR2 (germline): LNHDA, SQIVND (reference sequence). The CDR3 is made up of 15 amino acids. Full variable domain (remainder filled in from reference TRBV19 and TRBJ1-1): DGGITQSPKYLFRKEGQNVTLSCEQNLNHDAMYWYRQDPGQGLRLIYYSQIVNDFQKGDIAEGYSVSREKKESFPLTVTSAQKNPTAFYLCASRNPGEGYTEAFFGQGTRLTVV.

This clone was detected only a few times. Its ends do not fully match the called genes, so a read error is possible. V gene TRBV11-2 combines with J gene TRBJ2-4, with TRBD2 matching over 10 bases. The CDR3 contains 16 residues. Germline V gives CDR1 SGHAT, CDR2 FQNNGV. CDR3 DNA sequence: TGTGCCAGCAGCTTAGTGAGCGGGAGGGCCAAAAACAGTCAGTACTTC. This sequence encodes CASSLVSGRAKNSQYF. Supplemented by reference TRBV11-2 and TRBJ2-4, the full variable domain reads EAGVAQSPRYKIIEKRQSVAFWCNPISGHATLYWYQQILGQGPKLLIQFQNNGVVDDSQLPKDRFSAERLKGVDSTLKIQPAKLEDSAVYLCASSLVSGRAKNSQYFGAGTRLSVL.

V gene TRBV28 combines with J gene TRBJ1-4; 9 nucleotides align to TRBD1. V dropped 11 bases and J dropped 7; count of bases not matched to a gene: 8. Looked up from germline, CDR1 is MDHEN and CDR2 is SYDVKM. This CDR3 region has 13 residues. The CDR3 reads CAARDRDLEKLFF. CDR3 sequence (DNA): TGTGCCGCCCGGGACAGGGATCTTGAAAAACTGTTTTTT.

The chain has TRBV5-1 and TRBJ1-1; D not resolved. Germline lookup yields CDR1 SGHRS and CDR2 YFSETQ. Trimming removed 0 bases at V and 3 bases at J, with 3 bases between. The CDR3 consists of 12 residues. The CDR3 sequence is CASSLGDTEAFF. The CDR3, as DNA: TGCGCCAGCAGCTTGGGCGACACTGAAGCTTTCTTT.

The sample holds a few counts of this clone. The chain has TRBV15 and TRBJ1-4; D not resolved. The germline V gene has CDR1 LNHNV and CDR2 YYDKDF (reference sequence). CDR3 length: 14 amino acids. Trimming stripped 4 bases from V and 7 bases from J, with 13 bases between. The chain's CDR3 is CATSTSLRGEKLFF. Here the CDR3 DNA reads TGTGCCACCAGCACCAGTCTGAGAGGTGAAAAACTGTTTTTT.

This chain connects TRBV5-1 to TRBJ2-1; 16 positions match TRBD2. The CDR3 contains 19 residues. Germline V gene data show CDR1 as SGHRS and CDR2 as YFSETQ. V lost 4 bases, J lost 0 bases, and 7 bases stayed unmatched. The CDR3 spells CASSRGGLAGGSSYNEQFF. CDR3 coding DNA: TGCGCCAGCAGCCGTGGGGGACTAGCGGGAGGGAGCTCCTACAATGAGCAGTTCTTC. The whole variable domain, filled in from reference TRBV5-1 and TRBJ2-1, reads KAGVTQTPRYLIKTRGQQVTLSCSPISGHRSVSWYQQTPGQGLQFLFEYFSETQRNKGNFPGRFSGRQFSNSRSEMNVSTLELGDSALYLCASSRGGLAGGSSYNEQFFGPGTRLTVL.

CDR3 sequence (DNA): TGTGCCAGTAGTATCCGACATGCAACTAATGAAAAACTGTTTTTT. This encodes CASSIRHATNEKLFF. The chain has TRBV19 and TRBJ1-4, with D hard to call. This CDR3 contains 15 residues. In germline, CDR1 is LNHDA, CDR2 SQIVND (reference sequence). V was trimmed by 3 bases and J by 0 bases, leaving 8 bases between them.

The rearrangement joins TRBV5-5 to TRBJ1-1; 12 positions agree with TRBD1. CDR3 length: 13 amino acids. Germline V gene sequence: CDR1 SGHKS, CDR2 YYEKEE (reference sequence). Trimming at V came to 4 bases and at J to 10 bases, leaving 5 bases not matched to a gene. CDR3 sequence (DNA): TGTGCCAGCAGCCTGGGGACAGGGGGCCGAGCTTTCTTT. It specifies CASSLGTGGRAFF.

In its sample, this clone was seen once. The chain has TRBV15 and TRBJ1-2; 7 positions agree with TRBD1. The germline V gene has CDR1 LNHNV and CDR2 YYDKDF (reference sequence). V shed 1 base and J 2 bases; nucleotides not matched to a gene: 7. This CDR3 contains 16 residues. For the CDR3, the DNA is TGTGCCACCAGCAGAGGGGGTGAGGGGGCGAACTATGGCTACACCTTC. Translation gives CATSRGGEGANYGYTF.

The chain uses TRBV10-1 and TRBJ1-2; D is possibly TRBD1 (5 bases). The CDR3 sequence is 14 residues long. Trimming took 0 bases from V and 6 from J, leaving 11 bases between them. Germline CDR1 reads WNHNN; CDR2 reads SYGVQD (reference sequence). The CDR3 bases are TGCGCCAGCAGTGAGTCTGGGGGGGTTGATGGCTACACCTTC. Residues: CASSESGGVDGYTF.

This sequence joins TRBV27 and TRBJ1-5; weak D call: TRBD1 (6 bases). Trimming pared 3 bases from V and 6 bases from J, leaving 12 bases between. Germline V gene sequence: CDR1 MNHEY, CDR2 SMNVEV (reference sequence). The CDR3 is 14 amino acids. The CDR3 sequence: CASSLRQGSQPQHF. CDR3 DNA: TGTGCCAGCAGTTTGCGCCAGGGGAGTCAGCCCCAGCATTTT.

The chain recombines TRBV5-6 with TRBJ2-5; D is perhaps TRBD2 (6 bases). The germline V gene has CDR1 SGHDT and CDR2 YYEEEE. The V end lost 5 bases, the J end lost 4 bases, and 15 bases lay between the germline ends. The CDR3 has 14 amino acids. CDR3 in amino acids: CASSQSGGRETQYF. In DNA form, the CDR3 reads TGTGCCAGCAGTCAGAGTGGGGGGAGAGAGACCCAGTACTTC.

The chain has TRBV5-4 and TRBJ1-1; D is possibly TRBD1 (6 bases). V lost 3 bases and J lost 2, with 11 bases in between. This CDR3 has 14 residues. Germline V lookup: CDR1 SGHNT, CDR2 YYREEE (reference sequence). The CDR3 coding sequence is TGTGCCAGCAGCTCAGGGACAAAAAACACTGAAGCTTTCTTT. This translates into CASSSGTKNTEAFF.

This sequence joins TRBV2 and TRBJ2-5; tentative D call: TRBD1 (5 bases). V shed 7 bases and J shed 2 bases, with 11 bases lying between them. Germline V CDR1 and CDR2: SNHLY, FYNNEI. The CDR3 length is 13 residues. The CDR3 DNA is TGTGCCAGCAAGGGCAGGGTACAAGAGACCCAGTACTTC. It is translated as CASKGRVQETQYF.

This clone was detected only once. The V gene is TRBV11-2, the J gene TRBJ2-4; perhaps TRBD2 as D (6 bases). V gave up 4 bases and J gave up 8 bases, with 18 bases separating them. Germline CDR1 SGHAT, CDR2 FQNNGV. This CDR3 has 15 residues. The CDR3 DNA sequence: TGTGCCAGCAGCTCCTTCTTTCGGGAGCAGGACATTCAGTACTTC. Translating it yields CASSSFFREQDIQYF.

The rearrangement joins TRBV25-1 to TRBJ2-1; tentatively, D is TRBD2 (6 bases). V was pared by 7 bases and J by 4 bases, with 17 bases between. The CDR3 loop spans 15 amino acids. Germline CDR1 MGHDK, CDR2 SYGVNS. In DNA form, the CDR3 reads TGTGCCAGCACCGACGGCGGGATAAGATACAATGAGCAGTTCTTC. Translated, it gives CASTDGGIRYNEQFF.

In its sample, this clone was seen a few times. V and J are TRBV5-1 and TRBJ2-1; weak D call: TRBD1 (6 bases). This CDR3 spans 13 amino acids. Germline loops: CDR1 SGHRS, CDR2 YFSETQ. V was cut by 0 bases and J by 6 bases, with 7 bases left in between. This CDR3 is CASSLGQANEQFF. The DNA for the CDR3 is TGCGCCAGCAGCTTGGGACAGGCCAATGAGCAGTTCTTC.

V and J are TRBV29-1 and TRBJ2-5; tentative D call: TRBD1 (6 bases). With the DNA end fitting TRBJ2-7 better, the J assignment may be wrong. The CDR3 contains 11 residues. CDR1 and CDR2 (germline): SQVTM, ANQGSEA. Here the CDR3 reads CSVGGGYEQYF. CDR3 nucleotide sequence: TGCAGCGTTGGAGGGGGCTACGAGCAGTACTTC.

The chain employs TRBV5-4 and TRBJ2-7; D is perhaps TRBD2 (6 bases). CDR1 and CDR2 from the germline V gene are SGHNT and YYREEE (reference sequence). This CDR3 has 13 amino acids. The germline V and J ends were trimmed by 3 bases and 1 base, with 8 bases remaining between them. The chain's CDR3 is CASSSGGSYEQYF. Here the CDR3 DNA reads TGTGCCAGCAGCTCCGGGGGTTCCTACGAGCAGTACTTC.

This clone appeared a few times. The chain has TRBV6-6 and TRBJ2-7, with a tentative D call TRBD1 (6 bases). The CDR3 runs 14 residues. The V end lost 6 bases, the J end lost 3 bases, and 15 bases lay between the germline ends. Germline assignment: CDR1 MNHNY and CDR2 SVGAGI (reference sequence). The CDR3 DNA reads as TGTGCCAGCAGCCGGACAGATGGATACTACGAGCAGTACTTC. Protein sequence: CASSRTDGYYEQYF.

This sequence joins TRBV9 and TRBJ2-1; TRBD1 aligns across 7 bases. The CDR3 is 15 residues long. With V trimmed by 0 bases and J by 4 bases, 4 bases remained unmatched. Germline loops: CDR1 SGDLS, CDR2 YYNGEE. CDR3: CASSVVQGFYNEQFF. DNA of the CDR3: TGTGCCAGCAGCGTAGTACAGGGGTTTTACAATGAGCAGTTCTTC.